Reported below is one TCR beta chain. The antigen is not known. Primed by a sample-barcoded 5' primer and a J-beta primer mix, a second PCR proceeded for about 7 to 11 cycles. Samples each returned at least 3 million CDR3-containing paired-end reads. Each CDR3 protein is one row after TCRdb ran MiXCR on the 5' RACE reads. The repertoire holds around 990,000 distinct CDR3 sequences, approximately 25% seen once, with around 0.7% in the top ten. The V gene's germline CDR1 is SQVTM and CDR2 ANQGSEA. This CDR3 spans 12 amino acids. The J segment lost 4 bases and the V segment lost 6 bases, leaving 3 bases of the junction unmatched. This sample stems from a study of blood T cells in healthy people across ages. Study findings and constraints: Significant beta diversity loss was already apparent by age approximately 42, declining roughly linearly. With donor CMV status unknown, expanded clonotype changes were possibly confounded. The diversity estimates, figures obtained from one million T cells, were considered underestimates.

The sample also formed part of further work on T cells of mothers and their children.

Sequencing was performed on blood. The origin of this receptor is a girl aged 2 to 9 in good health. This sequence joins TRBV29-1 and TRBJ1-1, with TRBD1 matching over 9 bases. The CDR3 is CSVHRGPTEAFF. The DNA for the CDR3 is TGCAGCGTCCACAGGGGGCCCACTGAAGCTTTCTTT.